This T cell receptor (beta chain) was found in a study of cytomegalovirus exposure and HLA in healthy donors. Looking at the study overall: Earlier findings included about 120 million unique TCR beta sequences obtained from roughly 200 million T cells.

The CDR3 contains 16 residues. Germline-derived CDR1 and CDR2 are SEHNR and FQNEAQ (reference sequence). This clone appeared a single time. Its antigen is undetermined. Germline is not matched at one junction end, which may reflect a read error. Notes on the study in general: For most TCR beta V segments, an earlier analysis put the productive rate at about 87% or about 30% of the time. In vitro testing confirmed a few CMV-associated chains as specific for CMV antigens.

Use of 60 Vbeta and 13 Jbeta primers characterized the PCR. The repertoire was sequenced with immunoSEQ multiplex PCR; TCRdb's copy has only in-frame clones and lacks some. Of roughly 290,000 clones listed, 85% to 90% were seen once; the top ten hold about 2.5%. The receptor comes from a woman aged 18-35 years in good health and CMV-seronegative. V is TRBV7-9 and J is TRBJ1-1, with TRBD1 matching 10 bases. Sequencing was carried out using PBMCs. The CDR3 reads CSSSLASGTGETEAFF. The CDR3 DNA sequence: TGTTCCAGCAGCTTAGCGTCCGGGACAGGGGAGACTGAAGCTTTCTTT.